These 19 T cell receptor beta chains share one sample of origin, sequenced in a study of T cells in women clearing cervical HPV infection. Some clones are missing from TCRdb's copy, which holds only in-frame ones; the method was immunoSEQ multiplex PCR. The sample is made up of some 40,000 clones, and the top ten hold less than 6% of it. Sequenced material: blood buffy coat. The source of these receptors is a woman aged 18 to 75 with a cervical HPV16 infection that either progressed to CIN3+ or cleared (not recorded which).

The CDR3 DNA, read in part, is TGTGCCAGCTCGGCCCCCCCGACTAGCGGGAGGACCTACAATGAG. Protein product: CASSAPPTSGRTYNE. From start to end, the CDR3 is CASSAPPTSGRTYNEQFF. The chain uses TRBV18 and TRBJ2-1, with 13 positions matching TRBD2. Coverage ceases 3 residues before the CDR3 finishes, and the germline J gene fills in the end. The CDR3 has 18 amino acids. V shed 6 bases and J 2 bases; nucleotides not matched to a gene: 10. CDR1 KGHSH and CDR2 LQKENI come from the germline V gene.

Regarding this clone: The CDR3 extends 3 residues past the end of the read, so its final part is completed from the germline J gene. V usage is TRBV20-1 and J usage is TRBJ2-3; weak D call: TRBD2 (5 bases). V gave up 0 bases and J gave up 4 bases, with 14 bases separating them. Germline loops: CDR1 DFQATT, CDR2 SNEGSKA (reference sequence). The CDR3 sequence is 15 residues long. This chain's CDR3 is CSARDYLAGADTQYF. CDR3 DNA, as far as it was read: TGCAGTGCTAGAGATTATCTAGCTGGAGCAGATACG.

With respect to this clone: The read gets to within 3 residues of the CDR3 end, and the germline J gene fills in the rest. This rearrangement joins TRBV5-4 to TRBJ2-5, with TRBD1 identical over 7 bases. The CDR3 is 15 amino acids. V was pared by 0 bases and J by 5 bases, with 7 bases of the junction left unmatched. Germline loops: CDR1 SGHNT, CDR2 YYREEE (reference sequence). The DNA read from the CDR3 is TGTGCCAGCAGCTTGGCCAACCGAGGGGGCGAGACC. This encodes CASSLANRGGET. The whole CDR3 is CASSLANRGGETQYF.

With regard to this clone: The read terminates 3 residues ahead of where the CDR3 ends, so the germline J gene completes it. The V and J genes are TRBV2 and TRBJ1-5; weak D call: TRBD1 (5 bases). Trimming stripped 1 base from V and 4 bases from J, with 5 bases between. Germline V gives CDR1 SNHLY, CDR2 FYNNEI. The CDR3 consists of 13 residues. CDR3 DNA, as far as it was read: TGTGCCAGCAGTGAAGGACAGAATCAGCCC. This translates into CASSEGQNQP. The entire CDR3 reads CASSEGQNQPQHF.

Worth noting for this clone: The sequenced fragment ends 3 residues before the CDR3 boundary, so the rest is inferred from the germline J gene. The chain combines TRBV5-1 with TRBJ2-1; 7 bases map to TRBD1. The CDR3 covers 15 residues. The V gene end was trimmed by 4 bases and the J gene end by 8 bases; junction bases not matched to a gene: 12. From germline, CDR1 is SGHRS and CDR2 YFSETQ. The chain's CDR3 is CASSPDPDREDEQFF. Partial CDR3 DNA: TGCGCCAGCAGCCCGGATCCCGACAGGGAAGATGAG.

As concerns this clone: The read stops 3 residues short of the end of the CDR3; the missing end is completed from the germline J gene. This rearrangement joins TRBV27 to TRBJ2-5, with TRBD2 matching over 12 bases. V lost 7 bases, J lost 4 bases, and 4 bases stayed unmatched. Germline V gene sequence: CDR1 MNHEY, CDR2 SMNVEV (reference sequence). The CDR3 loop spans 14 amino acids. The CDR3 here is CASKTSGSIETQYF. The sequenced part of the CDR3 DNA is TGTGCCAGCAAGACTAGCGGGAGTATAGAGACC.

As regards this clone: The CDR3 extends 3 residues past the end of the read, so its final part is completed from the germline J gene. Other DNA sequences in the same sample also yield this CDR3. The chain couples TRBV5-4 to TRBJ1-3; possibly TRBD1 for D (5 bases). Per the germline V gene, CDR1 is SGHNT and CDR2 is YYREEE (reference sequence). The CDR3 is made up of 16 amino acids. The V gene lost 1 base and the J gene lost 4 bases, with 15 bases spanning the gap. The DNA read from the CDR3 is TGTGCCAGCAGCTTGCAGGGAAAGGTCGCCGGAAACACC. Protein: CASSLQGKVAGNT. The full CDR3 reads CASSLQGKVAGNTIYF.

As for this clone: The read finishes 3 residues shy of the CDR3 end, and the germline J gene is used to complete it. The V call is TRBV20-1, the J call TRBJ2-1; 12 bases are a match to TRBD2. Germline assignment: CDR1 DFQATT and CDR2 SNEGSKA (reference sequence). V was clipped by 6 bases and J by 7 bases; unmatched bases: 13. The CDR3 length is 16 residues. CDR3 amino acids: CSASPPTSGRVNEQFF. Incomplete CDR3 DNA: TGCAGTGCAAGTCCCCCGACTAGCGGGAGAGTGAATGAG.

As to this clone: The CDR3 is cut off 3 residues early in the read; its end comes from the germline J gene. The rearrangement joins TRBV2 to TRBJ2-7; maybe TRBD2 (5 bases). Germline loops: CDR1 SNHLY, CDR2 FYNNEI. The V end lost 3 bases, the J end lost 0 bases, and 9 bases lay between the germline ends. CDR3 length equals 14 residues. The CDR3 region is CASSEAGPSYEQYF. CDR3 DNA (partial): TGTGCCAGCAGTGAGGCGGGCCCCTCCTACGAG.

As regards this clone: The read ends 3 residues early relative to the CDR3; the germline J gene fills the gap. V usage is TRBV30 and J usage is TRBJ2-2; D gene uncertain. Germline values: CDR1 GTSNPN, CDR2 SVGIG (reference sequence). CDR3 length equals 11 residues. This CDR3 reads CAWSGLEKLFF. CDR3 bases read: TGTGCCTGGAGTGGGTTAGAAAAG.

In the case of this clone: The read ends 3 residues shy of where the CDR3 ends; the end is completed using the germline J gene. This chain joins TRBV7-6 and TRBJ2-7; 8 bases align to TRBD2. CDR1 and CDR2 from the germline V gene are SGHVS and FNYEAQ. Trimming removed 8 bases from V and 4 bases from J; junction bases left unmatched: 4. This CDR3 spans 12 amino acids. CDR3 amino acids: CASGASGYEQYF. CDR3 DNA, as far as it was read: TGTGCCAGCGGGGCTAGCGGGTACGAG.

On this clone itself: The read finishes 3 residues shy of the CDR3 end, and the germline J gene is used to complete it. The chain recombines TRBV9 with TRBJ2-7, with 10 bases matching TRBD2. V lost 4 bases, J lost 3 bases, and 4 bases stayed unmatched. The CDR3 is 14 amino acids. Germline lookup yields CDR1 SGDLS and CDR2 YYNGEE. CDR3 loop: CASSRLAGDYEQYF. The part of the CDR3 DNA that was read is TGTGCCAGCAGCAGGCTAGCGGGAGACTACGAG.

Partial CDR3 DNA: TGTGCCAGCCGGAAGTCAGGGGTTCTAGAGACG. Translation: CASRKSGVLET. The entire CDR3 protein is CASRKSGVLETQYF. The J gene is TRBJ2-3, the V gene TRBV2, with a weak D call TRBD1 (6 bases). The DNA ends 3 residues before the CDR3 does, and the rest of the CDR3 is filled in from the germline J gene. CDR1 and CDR2 (germline): SNHLY, FYNNEI. The CDR3 totals 14 residues.

For this clone: From the germline J gene comes the end of the CDR3, since the read stops 3 residues before it. V is TRBV19 and J is TRBJ2-3, with 7 bases identical to TRBD1. This CDR3 region has 18 residues. The germline V gene has CDR1 LNHDA and CDR2 SQIVND (reference sequence). CDR3 DNA, as far as it was read: TGTGCCAGTAGTGCCGAGGGGGCCGCATTTAGAGGCAATCAGCCG. Translated, it gives CASSAEGAAFRGNQP. The CDR3, in full, reads CASSAEGAAFRGNQPQYF.

The chain's CDR3 is CASSSGSRGSDTYTF. The DNA read from the CDR3 is TGTGCCAGTTCTAGCGGGAGTAGGGGATCAGATACC. The V and J genes are TRBV19 and TRBJ1-2; weak D call: TRBD1 (5 bases). The missing CDR3 end, 3 residues past where the read stops, is filled in from the germline J gene. The CDR3 spans 15 residues. The germline V gene encodes CDR1 LNHDA and CDR2 SQIVND (reference sequence).

Concerning this clone: The CDR3 goes on 3 residues after the read ends, and that part is filled in from the germline J gene. The genes are TRBV19 and TRBJ1-1, with no clear D. The CDR3 covers 14 residues. CDR1 LNHDA and CDR2 SQIVND come from the germline V gene (reference sequence). V was shortened by 3 bases and J by 4 bases, with 12 bases between the two germline ends. CDR3: CASSMAQVGTEAFF. The DNA read from the CDR3 is TGTGCCAGTAGTATGGCTCAGGTGGGCACTGAA. The complete variable domain, with remaining parts taken from reference TRBV19 and TRBJ1-1, reads DGGITQSPKYLFRKEGQNVTLSCEQNLNHDAMYWYRQDPGQGLRLIYYSQIVNDFQKGDIAEGYSVSREKKESFPLTVTSAQKNPTAFYLCASSMAQVGTEAFFGQGTRLTVV.

The sequenced part of the CDR3 DNA is TGTGCCAGCTCACCAGGGCTAGCGGGCTACGAG. Protein product: CASSPGLAGYE. The full CDR3 sequence reads CASSPGLAGYEQYF. J is TRBJ2-7 and V is TRBV18; TRBD2 matches at 8 bases. The read ends 3 residues shy of where the CDR3 ends; the end is completed using the germline J gene. Germline V CDR1 and CDR2: KGHSH, LQKENI. The ends lost 2 bases at V and 3 bases at J; junction bases unmatched: 3. The CDR3 covers 14 residues.

Remarks on this clone: The DNA ends 3 residues before the CDR3 does, and the rest of the CDR3 is filled in from the germline J gene. The V gene is TRBV12-3 or TRBV12-4, the J gene TRBJ2-1; no clear D gene. The CDR3 runs to 12 residues. Deletions cut 3 bases from V and 5 bases from J, with 5 bases between. CDR3 sequence: CASSFSDNEQFF. The sequenced CDR3 bases are TGTGCCAGCAGTTTCTCGGACAATGAG.

With respect to this clone: The CDR3 goes on 3 residues after the read ends, and that part is filled in from the germline J gene. The chain combines TRBV9 with TRBJ2-1; D call uncertain. The CDR3 sequence is 15 residues long. CDR1 SGDLS and CDR2 YYNGEE come from the germline V gene. The V end was cut by 3 bases, the J end by 6 bases, with 16 bases between. The sequenced CDR3 bases are TGTGCCAGCAGCGCCCTTTTAGGGTATAGCAATGAG. Translation: CASSALLGYSNE. The full CDR3 reads CASSALLGYSNEQFF.